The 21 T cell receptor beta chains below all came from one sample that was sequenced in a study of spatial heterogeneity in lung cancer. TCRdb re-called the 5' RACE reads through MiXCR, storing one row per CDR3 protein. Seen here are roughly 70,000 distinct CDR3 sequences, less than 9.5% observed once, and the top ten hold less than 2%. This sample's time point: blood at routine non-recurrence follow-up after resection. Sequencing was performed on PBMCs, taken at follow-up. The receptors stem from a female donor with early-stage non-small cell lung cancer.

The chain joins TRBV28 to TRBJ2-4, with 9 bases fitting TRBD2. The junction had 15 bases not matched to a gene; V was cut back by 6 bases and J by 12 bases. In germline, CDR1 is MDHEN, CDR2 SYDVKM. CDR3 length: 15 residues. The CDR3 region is CASSLASGIREDQYF. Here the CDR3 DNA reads TGTGCCAGCAGCTTGGCTAGCGGGATTAGGGAGGATCAGTACTTC.

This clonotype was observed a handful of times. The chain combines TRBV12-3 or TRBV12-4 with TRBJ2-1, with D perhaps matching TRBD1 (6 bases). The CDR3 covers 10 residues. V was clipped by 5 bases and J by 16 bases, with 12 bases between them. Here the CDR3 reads CASSGPGTFF. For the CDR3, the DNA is TGTGCCAGCAGTGGTCCCGGGACATTCTTC.

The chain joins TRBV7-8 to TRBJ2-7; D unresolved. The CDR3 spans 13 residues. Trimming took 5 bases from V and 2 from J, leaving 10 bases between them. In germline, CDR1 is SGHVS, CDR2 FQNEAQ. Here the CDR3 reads CASSPRIPYEQYF. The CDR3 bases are TGTGCCAGCAGCCCTAGGATTCCCTACGAGCAGTACTTC.

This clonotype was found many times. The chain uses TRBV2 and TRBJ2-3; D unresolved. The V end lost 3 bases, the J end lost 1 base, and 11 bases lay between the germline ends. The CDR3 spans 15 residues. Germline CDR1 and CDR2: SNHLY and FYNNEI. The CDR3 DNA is TGTGCCAGCAGTGATCTGCCCTCCCGCACAGATACGCAGTATTTT. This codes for CASSDLPSRTDTQYF.

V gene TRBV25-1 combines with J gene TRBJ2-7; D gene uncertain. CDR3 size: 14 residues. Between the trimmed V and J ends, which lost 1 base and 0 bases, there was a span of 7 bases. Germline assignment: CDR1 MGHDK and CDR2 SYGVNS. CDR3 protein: CASSESADSYEQYF. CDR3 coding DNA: TGTGCCAGCAGTGAATCCGCGGACTCCTACGAGCAGTACTTC.

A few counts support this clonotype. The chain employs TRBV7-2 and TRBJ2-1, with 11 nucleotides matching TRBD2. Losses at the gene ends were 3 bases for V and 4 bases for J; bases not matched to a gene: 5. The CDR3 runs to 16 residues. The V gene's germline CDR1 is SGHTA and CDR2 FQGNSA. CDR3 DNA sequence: TGTGCCAGCAGCTTTAGCGGGAGGGCAGGATACAATGAGCAGTTCTTC. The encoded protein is CASSFSGRAGYNEQFF. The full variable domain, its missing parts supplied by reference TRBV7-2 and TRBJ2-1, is GAGVSQSPSNKVTEKGKDVELRCDPISGHTALYWYRQSLGQGLEFLIYFQGNSAPDKSGLPSDRFSAERTGGSVSTLTIQRTQQEDSAVYLCASSFSGRAGYNEQFFGPGTRLTVL.

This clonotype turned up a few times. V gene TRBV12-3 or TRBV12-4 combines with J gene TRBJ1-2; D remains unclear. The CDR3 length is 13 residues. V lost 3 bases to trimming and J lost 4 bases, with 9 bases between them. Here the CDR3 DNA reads TGTGCCAGCAGTTTTCGACTGTCCTATGGCTACACCTTC. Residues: CASSFRLSYGYTF.

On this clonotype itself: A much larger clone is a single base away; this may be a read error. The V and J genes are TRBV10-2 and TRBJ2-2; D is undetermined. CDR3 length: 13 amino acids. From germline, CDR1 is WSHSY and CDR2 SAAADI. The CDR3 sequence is CASAYSNIGELFF. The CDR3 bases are TGCGCCAGCGCCTACTCGAACATCGGGGAGCTGTTTTTT.

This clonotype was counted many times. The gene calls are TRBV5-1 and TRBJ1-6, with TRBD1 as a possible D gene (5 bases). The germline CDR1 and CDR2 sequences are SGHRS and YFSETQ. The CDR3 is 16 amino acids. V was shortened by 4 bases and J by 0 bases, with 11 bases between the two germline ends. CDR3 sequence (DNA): TGCGCCAGCAGCAGATCAGGGAGCTCCTATAATTCACCCCTCCACTTT. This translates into CASSRSGSSYNSPLHF.

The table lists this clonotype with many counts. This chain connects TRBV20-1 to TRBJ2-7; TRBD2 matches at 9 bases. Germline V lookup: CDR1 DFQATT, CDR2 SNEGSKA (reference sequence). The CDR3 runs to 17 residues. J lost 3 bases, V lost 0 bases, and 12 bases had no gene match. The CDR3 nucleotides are TGCAGTGCTAGAGAACTAGCGGGCCCCCTCGGCGGCTACGAGCAGTACTTC. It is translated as CSARELAGPLGGYEQYF.

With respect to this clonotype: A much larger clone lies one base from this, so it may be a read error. The CDR3 DNA sequence: TGTGCCAGCAGTTTCATTCTTGGCGGGATTAATTACGGGCAGTACTTC. Translation: CASSFILGGINYGQYF. The V call is TRBV6-2 or TRBV6-3, the J call TRBJ2-7; D perhaps matches TRBD2 (6 bases). The CDR3 runs to 16 residues. In germline, CDR1 is MNHEY, CDR2 SVGEGT.

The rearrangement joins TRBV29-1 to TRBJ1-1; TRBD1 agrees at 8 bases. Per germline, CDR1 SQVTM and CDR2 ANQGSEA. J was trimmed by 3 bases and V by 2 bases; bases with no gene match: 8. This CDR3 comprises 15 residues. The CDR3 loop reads CSVELAGQGHTEAFF. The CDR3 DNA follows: TGCAGCGTTGAATTGGCAGGACAGGGCCACACTGAAGCTTTCTTT.

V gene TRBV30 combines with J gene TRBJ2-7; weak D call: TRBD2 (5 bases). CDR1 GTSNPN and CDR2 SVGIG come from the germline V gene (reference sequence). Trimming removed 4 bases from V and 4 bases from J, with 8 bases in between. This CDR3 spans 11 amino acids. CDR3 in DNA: TGTGCCTGGACTCGGGGATACGAGCAGTACTTC. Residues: CAWTRGYEQYF.

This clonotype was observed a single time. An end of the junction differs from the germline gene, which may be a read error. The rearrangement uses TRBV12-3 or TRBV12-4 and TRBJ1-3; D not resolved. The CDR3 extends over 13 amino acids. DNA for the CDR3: TGTGCCAGCACACAGAGCTCTGGTAACACCATATATTTT. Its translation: CASTQSSGNTIYF.

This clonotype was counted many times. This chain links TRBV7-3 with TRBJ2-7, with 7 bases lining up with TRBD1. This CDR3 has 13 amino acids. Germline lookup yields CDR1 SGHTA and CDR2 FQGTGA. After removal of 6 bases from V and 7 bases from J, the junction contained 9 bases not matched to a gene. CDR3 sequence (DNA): TGTGCCAGCAGTTACGCGACAGGGAGTGAGCAGTACTTC. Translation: CASSYATGSEQYF.

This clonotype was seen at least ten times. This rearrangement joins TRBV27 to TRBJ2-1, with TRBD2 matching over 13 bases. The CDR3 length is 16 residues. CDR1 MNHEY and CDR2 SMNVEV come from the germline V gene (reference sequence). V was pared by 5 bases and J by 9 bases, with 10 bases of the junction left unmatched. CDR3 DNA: TGTGCCAGCAGTCCCTTCTCGACTAGCGGGAGGCGTGAGCAGTTCTTC. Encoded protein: CASSPFSTSGRREQFF.

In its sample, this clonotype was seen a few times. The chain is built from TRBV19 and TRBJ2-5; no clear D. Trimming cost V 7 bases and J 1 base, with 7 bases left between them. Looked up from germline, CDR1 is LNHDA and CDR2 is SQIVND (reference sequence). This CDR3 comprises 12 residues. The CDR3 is CASTNRQETQYF. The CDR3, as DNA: TGTGCCAGTACGAACCGCCAAGAGACCCAGTACTTC.

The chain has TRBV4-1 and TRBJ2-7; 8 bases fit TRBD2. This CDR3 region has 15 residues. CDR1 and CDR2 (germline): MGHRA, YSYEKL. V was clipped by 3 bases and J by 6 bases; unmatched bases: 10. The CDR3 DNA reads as TGCGCCAGCAGCCACGACCCGGGACTAGTTGGCGAGCAGTACTTC. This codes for CASSHDPGLVGEQYF.

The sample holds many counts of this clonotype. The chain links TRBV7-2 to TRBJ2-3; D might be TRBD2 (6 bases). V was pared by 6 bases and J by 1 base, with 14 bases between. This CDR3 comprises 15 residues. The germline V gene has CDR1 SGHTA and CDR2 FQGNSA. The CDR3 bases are TGTGCCAGCAGGGCTCCGGGACTTGGCACAGATACGCAGTATTTT. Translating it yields CASRAPGLGTDTQYF.

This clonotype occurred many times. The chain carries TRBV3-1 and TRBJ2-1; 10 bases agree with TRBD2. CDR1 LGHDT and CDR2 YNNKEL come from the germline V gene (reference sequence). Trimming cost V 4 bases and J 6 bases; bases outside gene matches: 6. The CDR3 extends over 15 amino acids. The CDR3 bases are TGTGCCAGCAGCCTAAGCGGGAGGGCGGTCAATGAGCAGTTCTTC. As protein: CASSLSGRAVNEQFF.

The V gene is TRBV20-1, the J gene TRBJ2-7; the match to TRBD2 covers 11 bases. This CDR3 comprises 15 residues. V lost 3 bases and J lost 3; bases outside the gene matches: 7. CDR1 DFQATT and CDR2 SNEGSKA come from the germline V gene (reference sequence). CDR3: CSASPLAGGLYEQYF. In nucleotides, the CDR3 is TGCAGTGCTAGCCCCCTAGCGGGAGGTCTCTACGAGCAGTACTTC.